The rows below give T cell receptor beta chains drawn from one sample of a study of blood T cell repertoires in COVID-19. Generated by immunoSEQ multiplex PCR, the TCRdb table keeps only in-frame clones and is missing some. The sample holds 310,000 or so clones, approximately 90% seen once. The specimen was PBMCs or T cells enriched from blood (not recorded which). Receptors were obtained from a woman aged 35 to 49 who had recovered from COVID-19. Both conserved end residues are part of each CDR3. A D gene is named only where the DNA matches it firmly. Not all rows give a size; the values are once, few, many and, for expanded clones, a class.

size	length	J	D	V	DNA	CDR3
once	14	TRBJ2-5	-	TRBV7-3	TGTGCCAGCAGCCCCTCCGGGGGACAAGAGACCCAGTACTTC	CASSPSGGQETQYF
-	16	TRBJ2-1	-	TRBV5-1	TGCGCCAGCAGCCTGACCCAGGGGGGTAACTACAATGAGCAGTTCTTC	CASSLTQGGNYNEQFF
-	14	TRBJ2-2	TRBD1	TRBV24-1	TGTGCCACTCGACAGGGGGCTATCCCCGGGGAGCTGTTTTTT	CATRQGAIPGELFF
-	13	TRBJ1-2	-	TRBV15	TGTGCCACCAGCGTCCAGACAAACTATGGCTACACCTTC	CATSVQTNYGYTF
-	15	TRBJ2-7	TRBD1	TRBV7-9	TGTGCCAGCGGGATCCCGGGACAGGGGGCTCACGAGCAGTACTTC	CASGIPGQGAHEQYF
once	18	TRBJ2-2	-	TRBV21-1	-	CASSKVGPGNQNTGELFF
-	15	TRBJ2-2	-	TRBV4-3	TGCGCCAGCAGCCAAGGGACCGAGGGGGATTGGGAGCTGTTTTTT	CASSQGTEGDWELFF
-	14	TRBJ2-7	TRBD2	TRBV2	TGTGCCAGCAGTGTCGGTAGGGGAGGGTTCGAGCAGTACTTC	CASSVGRGGFEQYF
-	12	TRBJ1-2	-	TRBV2	TGTGCCAGCAGTGAAGTACAGGGTGGCTACACCTTC	CASSEVQGGYTF
-	16	TRBJ2-3	TRBD2	TRBV7-7	TGTGCTAGCAGCGCAAGCGTAGGGCGGGAGGGCGATACGCAGTATTTT	CASSASVGREGDTQYF
once	17	TRBJ2-5	TRBD1	TRBV24-1	TGTGCCACCCTCCGGGGGACAGGGGGGGTTCTTCAAGAGACCCAGTACTTC	CATLRGTGGVLQETQYF
-	15	TRBJ2-4	-	TRBV11-1	TGTGCCAGCAGCTTTGGGGGGGCCGTCAAAAACATTCAGTACTTC	CASSFGGAVKNIQYF
-	14	TRBJ1-1	-	TRBV6-6	TGTGCCAGCACCATCAACCAGGCCAACACTGAAGCTTTCTTT	CASTINQANTEAFF
-	15	TRBJ2-2	TRBD2	TRBV7-3	TGTGCCAGCAGCTTTAGCGGGAGGGGCACCGGGGAGCTGTTTTTT	CASSFSGRGTGELFF
once	20	TRBJ2-1	TRBD2	TRBV4-3	TGCGCCAGCAGCCGATCTGGACTAGCGGGAGAAGACCCCTTTTACAATGAGCAGTTCTTC	CASSRSGLAGEDPFYNEQFF
-	15	TRBJ2-3	TRBD2	TRBV5-4	TGTGCCAGCCAAAAACTAGCGGGAGAACGGCGGGCGCAGTATTTT	CASQKLAGERRAQYF
-	14	TRBJ2-7	-	TRBV5-1	TGCGCCAGCAGCGAGGACAGCGTGGGCTACGAGCAGTACTTC	CASSEDSVGYEQYF
-	15	TRBJ1-1	TRBD1	TRBV19	TGTGCCAGTAGCTTGACCGGGACAGGGGGCACTGAAGCTTTCTTT	CASSLTGTGGTEAFF
-	15	TRBJ1-4	-	TRBV19	TGTGCCAGTAGTATAGTAGTGGGGGCGGCAGAAAAACTGTTTTTT	CASSIVVGAAEKLFF
-	15	TRBJ2-3	-	TRBV2	TGTGCCAGCAGTGAACAGGGTCCCAGCACAGATACGCAGTATTTT	CASSEQGPSTDTQYF
-	13	TRBJ2-1	TRBD1	TRBV24-1	TGTGCCACCAGTGCTGTGGACAGGGATGAGCAGTTCTTC	CATSAVDRDEQFF
-	14	TRBJ1-2	TRBD1	TRBV30	TGTGCCTGGAGTGTTTTACAGGGGAACTATGGCTACACCTTC	CAWSVLQGNYGYTF
-	15	TRBJ1-5	-	TRBV2	TGTGCCAGCAGTGAAAGCTGGGGGAGGGGCCAGCCCCAGCATTTT	CASSESWGRGQPQHF
-	16	TRBJ2-1	-	TRBV6-6	TGTGCCAGCAGTCGAACTCTCGGGGGGCAAGGCAATGAGCAGTTCTTC	CASSRTLGGQGNEQFF
-	14	TRBJ2-7	TRBD2	TRBV7-2	TGTGCCAGCAACTGGCGGGGAGGGCCGAGTGAGCAGTACTTC	CASNWRGGPSEQYF
-	16	TRBJ2-2	TRBD1	TRBV10-3	TGTGCCATCAGTGCCCGGGACAGGGGGAACACCGGGGAGCTGTTTTTT	CAISARDRGNTGELFF
-	15	TRBJ2-1	-	TRBV7-2	TGTGCCAGCAGTCTCCGGGACAACCCTTACAATGAGCAGTTCTTC	CASSLRDNPYNEQFF
-	15	TRBJ1-1	-	TRBV6-5	TGTGCCAGCAGTCGGATCCAGGGAGGGAACACTGAAGCTTTCTTT	CASSRIQGGNTEAFF
once	15	TRBJ2-3	TRBD1	TRBV7-3	TGTGCCAGCAGCCTAGACAGGGGTGGCACAGATACGCAGTATTTT	CASSLDRGGTDTQYF
-	12	TRBJ2-1	-	TRBV7-2	TGTGCCAGCAGCTCCTCCCGGGAGTGGCTGTTCTTC	CASSSSREWLFF
-	15	TRBJ1-3	TRBD1	TRBV9	TGTGCCAGCAGCATACAGGGGGCGTCTGGAAACACCATATATTTT	CASSIQGASGNTIYF
-	20	TRBJ2-3	-	TRBV21-1	TGTGCCAGCAGCAAAGAGGGCAGGGGGCGGACTAGCGGGACGTCCCCCCCGCAGTATTTT	CASSKEGRGRTSGTSPPQYF
-	17	TRBJ1-5	-	TRBV6-1	TGTGCCAGCAGTGATTTTTGGGCAGTAGATAGCAATCAGCCCCAGCATTTT	CASSDFWAVDSNQPQHF
-	14	TRBJ2-7	TRBD1	TRBV11-3	TGTGCCAGCAGTACAAAACCGGGACAGATCGAGCAGTACTTC	CASSTKPGQIEQYF
-	15	TRBJ2-7	TRBD1	TRBV18	TGTGCCAGCTCACCGAGCACAGGGGCGGTCTACGAGCAGTACTTC	CASSPSTGAVYEQYF
-	18	TRBJ2-3	TRBD2	TRBV19	TGTGCCAGTAGTATAGATCTCGGGACTATAATAAGCACAGATACGCAGTATTTT	CASSIDLGTIISTDTQYF
-	15	TRBJ1-1	-	TRBV5-1	TGCGCCAGCAGCTTGAGGGCAGGGTCGGACACTGAAGCTTTCTTT	CASSLRAGSDTEAFF
-	13	TRBJ2-7	-	TRBV29-1	TGCAGCGTTGATCGCGGGGACAGCGACGAGCAGTACTTC	CSVDRGDSDEQYF
-	12	TRBJ2-2	-	TRBV3-1/TRBV3-2	TGTGCCAGCAGCCAGCTAGCCGGGGAGCTGTTTTTT	CASSQLAGELFF
-	15	TRBJ2-7	TRBD1	TRBV25-1	TGTGCCAGCAGTGGGACAGGCTCCTATTTCTACGAGCAGTACTTC	CASSGTGSYFYEQYF
-	15	TRBJ2-4	-	TRBV28	TGTGCCAGCAGTTCCCGAGGACTAGCCAAAAACATTCAGTACTTC	CASSSRGLAKNIQYF
-	14	TRBJ1-6	-	TRBV19	TGTGCCAGTAGTTTTGACAGCTATAATTCACCCCTCCACTTT	CASSFDSYNSPLHF
-	13	TRBJ2-7	-	TRBV7-2	TGTGCCAGCAGGTCCGGGGGTACCTACGAGCAGTACTTC	CASRSGGTYEQYF
-	17	TRBJ2-3	TRBD2	TRBV7-8	TGTGCCAGCAGCCCCCTTTATCAGCGGGAGTATCCAGATACGCAGTATTTT	CASSPLYQREYPDTQYF
-	17	TRBJ2-2	TRBD2	TRBV9	TGTGCCAGCAGCGTAGCGGTCCTAGCGGGGAACACCGGGGAGCTGTTTTTT	CASSVAVLAGNTGELFF
-	11	TRBJ1-1	-	TRBV15	TGTGCCACCAGCAGCCGGACTGAAGCTTTCTTT	CATSSRTEAFF
-	13	TRBJ2-2	-	TRBV9	TGTGCCAGCAGCGTAGGCGAGAGGAGGGAGCTGTTTTTT	CASSVGERRELFF
-	15	TRBJ2-7	-	TRBV7-2	TGTGCCAGCAGCTTAGCAGGGGGACAAGAATACGAGCAGTACTTC	CASSLAGGQEYEQYF
-	17	TRBJ2-2	TRBD2	TRBV18	TGTGCCAGCTCACCACGGACTAGCGGGAGAGACACCGGGGAGCTGTTTTTT	CASSPRTSGRDTGELFF
-	18	TRBJ2-1	-	TRBV5-4	TGTGCCAGCAGCTTGGGCCCTCTAGGGCGGGGCCTTTACAATGAGCAGTTCTTC	CASSLGPLGRGLYNEQFF
-	15	TRBJ2-3	-	TRBV19	TGTGCCAGTAGTATAGGGAACCGGCAGGGAGATACGCAGTATTTT	CASSIGNRQGDTQYF
-	15	TRBJ2-4	TRBD2	TRBV28	TGTGCCAGCAGTTTCCCGGGAGGGGGGCTAAACATTCAGTACTTC	CASSFPGGGLNIQYF
once	11	TRBJ2-2	-	TRBV12-3/TRBV12-4	TGTGCCAGCAGTCGCACCGGGGAGCTGTTTTTT	CASSRTGELFF
-	16	TRBJ2-5	TRBD2	TRBV3-1/TRBV3-2	TGTGCCAGCAGCCAAGATCGGGCATGGGGGGGAGAGACCCAGTACTTC	CASSQDRAWGGETQYF
few	16	TRBJ2-7	TRBD2	TRBV19	TGTGCCAGTACGAGCGGGAGAACCTCCCCACTAGAGGAGCAGTACTTC	CASTSGRTSPLEEQYF
-	15	TRBJ2-6	-	TRBV3-1/TRBV3-2	TGTGCCAGCAGTCGCGATTATTCTGGGGCCAACGTCCTGACTTTC	CASSRDYSGANVLTF
once	12	TRBJ2-5	-	TRBV2	TGTGCCTCCACCCAGGGATGGGAGACCCAGTACTTC	CASTQGWETQYF
few	13	TRBJ1-1	-	TRBV25-1	TGTGCCAGCAGAAGTACGGGGAACACTGAAGCTTTCTTT	CASRSTGNTEAFF
-	13	TRBJ1-2	-	TRBV7-3	TGTGCCAGCAGCTTAAGAGGGGGAACTGGCTACACCTTC	CASSLRGGTGYTF
-	14	TRBJ2-5	TRBD1	TRBV19	TGTGCCAGTAGTGCGGGGGACAGGGGAGAGACCCAGTACTTC	CASSAGDRGETQYF